This T cell receptor beta chain was captured by sequencing in a study of early T cells in non-severe SARS-CoV-2 infection. Study at large: Chains were unpaired, as sequencing was done on bulk RNA from unsorted whole blood.

General study points: Missing private and CD4 specificities, VDJdb matching favored anti-spike CD8 responses.

Unique molecular identifiers were attached to individual cDNA molecules. Via MiXCR, TCRdb re-called the 5' RACE reads, giving one row per CDR3 protein. Altogether tens of thousands of distinct CDR3 sequences are present, over 10% being singletons, with the ten largest covering roughly 2.5%. V was pared by 4 bases and J by 3 bases, with 9 bases between. CDR1 and CDR2 from the germline V gene are KGHSH and LQKENI. The CDR3 totals 13 residues. Only a few counts were recorded for this clonotype. Its antigen is not known. This receptor was obtained from an adult who was a healthcare worker with PCR-confirmed SARS-CoV-2 infection or an uninfected control (not recorded which). This rearrangement joins TRBV18 to TRBJ1-1; no definite D call. The sample consisted of whole blood, taken at baseline. The CDR3: CASSLTEYTEAFF. In nucleotides, the CDR3 is TGTGCCAGCTCACTTACAGAGTACACTGAAGCTTTCTTT.